The 3 T cell receptor beta chains in this list originate from one sample, sequenced in a study of Ad26.COV2.S vaccination and SARS-CoV-2 variants. This table comes from immunoSEQ multiplex PCR, and its TCRdb copy is limited to in-frame clones, with some not included. The sample holds fewer than 300,000 clones, approximately 87% seen once. The treatment denotes: some 20 received Ad26.COV2.S at low or high dose, single or two shots; about 5 received placebo; per-sample allocation not given. Collection of the samples took place on day 63 after the first injection of vaccine or placebo. The sequenced sample was peripheral blood, obtained in a trial of Ad26.COV2.S vaccine versus placebo. All receptors come from a person aged 18-60 years who received the Ad26.COV2.S COVID-19 vaccine or a placebo.

This rearrangement joins TRBV29-1 to TRBJ1-2; weak D call: TRBD1 (5 bases). The CDR3 consists of 13 residues. Between the trimmed V and J ends, which lost 0 bases and 8 bases, there was a span of 13 bases. Germline values: CDR1 SQVTM, CDR2 ANQGSEA. CDR3 DNA: TGCAGCGTTGAAGAACAGGCAGGGCGCGGCTACACCTTC. This translates into CSVEEQAGRGYTF.

The chain couples TRBV12-3 or TRBV12-4 to TRBJ2-3; no definite D call. Trimming removed 2 bases from V and 7 bases from J, with 7 bases in between. This CDR3 comprises 12 residues. For the CDR3, the DNA is TGTGCCAGCAGTTTACACGTGAATACGCAGTATTTT. This codes for CASSLHVNTQYF.

This chain uses TRBV10-2 with TRBJ2-7, with TRBD2 identical over 8 bases. Per the germline V gene, CDR1 is WSHSY and CDR2 is SAAADI. The CDR3 covers 17 residues. With V trimmed by 2 bases and J by 5 bases, 14 bases remained unmatched. CDR3 in amino acids: CASSEVGFSGRINEQYF. In nucleotides, the CDR3 is TGCGCCAGCAGTGAGGTAGGTTTCAGCGGGAGAATCAACGAGCAGTACTTC.